This T cell receptor beta chain is from a study of siplizumab effects on memory and regulatory T cells. Notes on the study in general: Neither a naive nor a memory phenotype was assignable to roughly 80-95% of proliferating CD4+ or CD8+ clones. The study found naive T cells seemingly more diverse than memory cells and seemingly major alloresponse contributors.

Germline V CDR1 and CDR2: SGDLS, YYNGEE. Between the trimmed V and J ends, which lost 0 bases and 4 bases, there was a span of 10 bases. This CDR3 spans 14 amino acids. On this clone itself: Its antigen is still unknown.

Profiling relied on immunoSEQ multiplex PCR, and the TCRdb table lists in-frame clones only, not all of them. The repertoire holds about 120,000 clones, with around 94% as singletons. V usage is TRBV9 and J usage is TRBJ2-5; D is ambiguous. The origin of this receptor is a human donor in good health. The specimen sequenced was non-Treg CD4+ T cells sorted from blood. CDR3 sequence reads: CASSVEGTTETQYF. CDR3 nucleotides: TGTGCCAGCAGCGTAGAGGGCACTACAGAGACCCAGTACTTC.